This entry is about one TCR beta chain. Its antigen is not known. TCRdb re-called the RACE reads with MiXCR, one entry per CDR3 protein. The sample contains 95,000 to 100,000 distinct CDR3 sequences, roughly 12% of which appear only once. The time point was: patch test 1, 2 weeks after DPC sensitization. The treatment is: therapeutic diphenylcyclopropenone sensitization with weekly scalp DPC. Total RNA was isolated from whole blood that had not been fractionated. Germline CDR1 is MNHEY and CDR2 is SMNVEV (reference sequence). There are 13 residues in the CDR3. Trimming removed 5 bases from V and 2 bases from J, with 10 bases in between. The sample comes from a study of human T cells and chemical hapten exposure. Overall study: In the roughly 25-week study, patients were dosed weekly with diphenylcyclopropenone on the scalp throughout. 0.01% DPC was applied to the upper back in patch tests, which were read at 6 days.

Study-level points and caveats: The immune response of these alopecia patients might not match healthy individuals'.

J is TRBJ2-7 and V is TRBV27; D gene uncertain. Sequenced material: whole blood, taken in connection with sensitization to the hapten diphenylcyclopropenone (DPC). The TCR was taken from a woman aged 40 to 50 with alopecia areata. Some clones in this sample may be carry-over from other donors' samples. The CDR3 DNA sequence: TGTGCCAGCAGTGTCCAGGCTACCTACGAGCAGTACTTC. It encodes CASSVQATYEQYF.